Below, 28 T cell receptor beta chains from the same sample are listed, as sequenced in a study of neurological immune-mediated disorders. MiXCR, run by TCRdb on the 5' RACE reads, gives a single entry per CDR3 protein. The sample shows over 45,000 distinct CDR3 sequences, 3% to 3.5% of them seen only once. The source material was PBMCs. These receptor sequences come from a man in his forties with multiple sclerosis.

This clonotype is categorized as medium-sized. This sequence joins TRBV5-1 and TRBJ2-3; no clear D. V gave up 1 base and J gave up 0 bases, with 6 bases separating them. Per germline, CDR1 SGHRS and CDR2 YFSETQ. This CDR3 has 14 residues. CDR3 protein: CASSLFGSTDTQYF. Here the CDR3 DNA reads TGCGCCAGCAGCTTGTTCGGGAGCACAGATACGCAGTATTTT.

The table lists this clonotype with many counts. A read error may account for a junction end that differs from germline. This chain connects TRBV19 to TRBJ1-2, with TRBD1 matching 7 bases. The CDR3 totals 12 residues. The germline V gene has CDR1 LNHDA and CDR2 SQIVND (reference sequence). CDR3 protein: CASSTEQGRPFF. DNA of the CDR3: TGTGCCAGTAGTACCGAACAGGGGCGGCCCTTCTTC.

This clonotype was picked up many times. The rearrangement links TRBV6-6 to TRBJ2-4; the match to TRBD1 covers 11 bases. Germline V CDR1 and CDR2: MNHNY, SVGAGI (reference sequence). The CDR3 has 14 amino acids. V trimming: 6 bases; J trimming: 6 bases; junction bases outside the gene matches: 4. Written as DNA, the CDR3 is TGTGCCAGCAGGAAGGGGACAGGGGGAAACATTCAGTACTTC. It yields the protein CASRKGTGGNIQYF.

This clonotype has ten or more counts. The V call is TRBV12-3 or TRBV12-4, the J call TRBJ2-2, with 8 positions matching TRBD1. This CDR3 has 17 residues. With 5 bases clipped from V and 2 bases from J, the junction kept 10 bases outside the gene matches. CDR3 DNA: TGTGCCAGCAGTGCTCACCTGGGACAGGCAAACACCGGGGAGCTGTTTTTT. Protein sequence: CASSAHLGQANTGELFF.

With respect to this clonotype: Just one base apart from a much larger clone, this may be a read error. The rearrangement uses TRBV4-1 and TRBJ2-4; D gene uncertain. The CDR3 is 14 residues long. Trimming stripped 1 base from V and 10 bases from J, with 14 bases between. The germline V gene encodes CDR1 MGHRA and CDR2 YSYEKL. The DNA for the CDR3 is TGCGCCAGCAGCCAAGGCAGGATTTCGGAAATTCAGTACTTC. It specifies CASSQGRISEIQYF.

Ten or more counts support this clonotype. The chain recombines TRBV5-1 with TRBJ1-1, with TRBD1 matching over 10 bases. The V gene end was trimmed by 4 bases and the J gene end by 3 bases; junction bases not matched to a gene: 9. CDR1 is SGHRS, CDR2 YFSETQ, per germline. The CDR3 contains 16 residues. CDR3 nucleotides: TGCGCCAGCAGCCTGACAGGGGGCCAAGCGGACACTGAAGCTTTCTTT. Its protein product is CASSLTGGQADTEAFF.

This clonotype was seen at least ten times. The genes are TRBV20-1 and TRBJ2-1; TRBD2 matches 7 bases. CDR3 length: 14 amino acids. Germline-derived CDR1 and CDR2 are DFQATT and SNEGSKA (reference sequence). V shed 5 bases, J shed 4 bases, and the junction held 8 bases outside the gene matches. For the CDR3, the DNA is TGCAGTGCTGTGGCCGGGGGGAAGTACAATGAGCAGTTCTTC. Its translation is CSAVAGGKYNEQFF.

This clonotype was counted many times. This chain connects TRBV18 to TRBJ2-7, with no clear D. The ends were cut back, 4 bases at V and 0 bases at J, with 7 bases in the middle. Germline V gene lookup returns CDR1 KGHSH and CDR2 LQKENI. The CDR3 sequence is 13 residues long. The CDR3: CASSQSDSYEQYF. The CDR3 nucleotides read TGTGCCAGCTCACAATCAGACTCCTACGAGCAGTACTTC.

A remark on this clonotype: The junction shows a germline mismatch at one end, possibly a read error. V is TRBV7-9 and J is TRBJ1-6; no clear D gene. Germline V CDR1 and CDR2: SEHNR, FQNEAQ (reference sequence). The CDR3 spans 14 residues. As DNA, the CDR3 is TGTGCCAGCAGCTTAAAAGGGTACGGTTCACCCCTCAACTTT. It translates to CASSLKGYGSPLNF.

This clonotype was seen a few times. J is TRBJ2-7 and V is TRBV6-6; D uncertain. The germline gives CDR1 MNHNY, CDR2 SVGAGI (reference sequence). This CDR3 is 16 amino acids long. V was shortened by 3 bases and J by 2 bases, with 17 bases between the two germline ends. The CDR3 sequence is CASSYSQRAPTYEQYF. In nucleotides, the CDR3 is TGTGCCAGCAGTTATTCCCAAAGGGCCCCTACCTACGAGCAGTACTTC.

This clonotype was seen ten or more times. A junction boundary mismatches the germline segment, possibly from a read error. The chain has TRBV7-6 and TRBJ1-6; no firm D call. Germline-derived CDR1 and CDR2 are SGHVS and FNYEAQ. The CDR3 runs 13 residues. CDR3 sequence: CASSLDGNSPLNF. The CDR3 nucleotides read TGTGCCAGCAGCTTGGACGGGAATTCACCCCTCAACTTT.

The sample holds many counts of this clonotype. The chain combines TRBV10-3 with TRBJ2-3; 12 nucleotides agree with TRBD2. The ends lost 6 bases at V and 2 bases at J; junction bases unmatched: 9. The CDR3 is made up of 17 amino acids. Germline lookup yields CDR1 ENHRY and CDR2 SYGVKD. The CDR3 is CAISPGLAGNLTDTQYF. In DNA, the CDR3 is TGTGCCATCAGCCCCGGACTAGCGGGGAACCTCACAGATACGCAGTATTTT.

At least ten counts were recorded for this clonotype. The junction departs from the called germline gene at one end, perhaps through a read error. The CDR3 region is CASSLVRQGAKQPQNF. CDR3 sequence (DNA): TGTGCCAGCAGTTTAGTACGGCAGGGGGCAAAACAGCCCCAGAATTTT. The V gene is TRBV12-3 or TRBV12-4, the J gene TRBJ1-5; TRBD1 matches 8 bases. CDR3 length equals 16 residues.

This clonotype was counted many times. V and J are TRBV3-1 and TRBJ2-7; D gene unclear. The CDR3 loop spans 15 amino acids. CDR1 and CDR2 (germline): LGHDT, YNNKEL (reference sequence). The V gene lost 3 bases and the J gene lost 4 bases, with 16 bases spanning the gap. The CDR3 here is CASSHSAGRAYEQYF. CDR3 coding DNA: TGTGCCAGCAGCCATTCAGCAGGACGAGCTTACGAGCAGTACTTC.

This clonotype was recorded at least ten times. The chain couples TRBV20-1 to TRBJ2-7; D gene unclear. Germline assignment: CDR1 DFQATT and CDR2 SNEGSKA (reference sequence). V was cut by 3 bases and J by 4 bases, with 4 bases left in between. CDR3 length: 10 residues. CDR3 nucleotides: TGCAGTGCTAGTCTGTACGAGCAGTACTTC. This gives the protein CSASLYEQYF.

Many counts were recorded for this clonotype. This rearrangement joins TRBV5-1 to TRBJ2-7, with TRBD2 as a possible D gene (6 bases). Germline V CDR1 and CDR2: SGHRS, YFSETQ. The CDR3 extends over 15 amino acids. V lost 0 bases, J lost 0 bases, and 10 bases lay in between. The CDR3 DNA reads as TGCGCCAGCAGCTTGGGAGCCGGGAGCTCCTACGAGCAGTACTTC. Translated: CASSLGAGSSYEQYF.

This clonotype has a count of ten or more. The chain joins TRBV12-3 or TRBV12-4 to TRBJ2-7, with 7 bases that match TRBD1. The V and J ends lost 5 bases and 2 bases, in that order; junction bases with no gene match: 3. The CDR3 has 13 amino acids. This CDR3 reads CASSRQGAYEQYF. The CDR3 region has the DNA TGTGCCAGCAGTCGACAGGGCGCCTACGAGCAGTACTTC.

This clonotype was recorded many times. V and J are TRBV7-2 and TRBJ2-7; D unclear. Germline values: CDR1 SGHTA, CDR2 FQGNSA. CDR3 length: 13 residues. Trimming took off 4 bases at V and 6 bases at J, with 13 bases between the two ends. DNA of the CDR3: TGTGCCAGCAGCTCCCCGCTTTCCGGCGAGCAGTACTTC. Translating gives CASSSPLSGEQYF. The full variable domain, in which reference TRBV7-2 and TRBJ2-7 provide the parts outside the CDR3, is GAGVSQSPSNKVTEKGKDVELRCDPISGHTALYWYRQSLGQGLEFLIYFQGNSAPDKSGLPSDRFSAERTGGSVSTLTIQRTQQEDSAVYLCASSSPLSGEQYFGPGTRLTVT.

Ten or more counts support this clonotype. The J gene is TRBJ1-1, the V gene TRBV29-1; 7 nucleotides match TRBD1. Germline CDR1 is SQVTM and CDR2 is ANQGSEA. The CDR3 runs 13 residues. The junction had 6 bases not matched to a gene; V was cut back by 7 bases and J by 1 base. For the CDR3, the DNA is TGCAGCGGAGGGGGCGAGGGGAACACTGAAGCTTTCTTT. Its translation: CSGGGEGNTEAFF.

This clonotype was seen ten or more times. In DNA, the CDR3 is TGCGCCAGCAGCCCGGGGCAGCAGGTCACTGAAGCTTTCTTT. This sequence encodes CASSPGQQVTEAFF. The chain is built from TRBV5-1 and TRBJ1-1; maybe TRBD1 (5 bases). The CDR3 is 14 residues long. The germline V gene encodes CDR1 SGHRS and CDR2 YFSETQ. The ends were cut back, 4 bases at V and 4 bases at J, with 14 bases in the middle.

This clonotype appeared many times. The CDR3 DNA reads as TGTGCCAGCTCACCAGGGGCCGGGGCCTACGAGCAGTACTTC. Protein product: CASSPGAGAYEQYF. The chain has TRBV18 and TRBJ2-7; possibly TRBD1 or TRBD2 for D (5 bases each). The V end was cut by 2 bases, the J end by 2 bases, with 10 bases between. Germline V lookup: CDR1 KGHSH, CDR2 LQKENI. The CDR3 spans 14 residues.

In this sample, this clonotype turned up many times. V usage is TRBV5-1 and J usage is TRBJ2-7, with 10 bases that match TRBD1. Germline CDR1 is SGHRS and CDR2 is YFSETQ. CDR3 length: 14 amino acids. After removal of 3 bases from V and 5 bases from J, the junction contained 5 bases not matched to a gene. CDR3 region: CASSSMGTGDEQYF. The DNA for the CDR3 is TGCGCCAGCAGCTCCATGGGGACAGGGGACGAGCAGTACTTC.

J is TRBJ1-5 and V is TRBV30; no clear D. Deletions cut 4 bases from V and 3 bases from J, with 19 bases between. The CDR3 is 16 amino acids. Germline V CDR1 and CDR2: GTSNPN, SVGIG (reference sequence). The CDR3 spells CAWTRGRLSSNQPQHF. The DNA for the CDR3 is TGTGCCTGGACCCGAGGGCGCCTGAGCTCCAATCAGCCCCAGCATTTT.

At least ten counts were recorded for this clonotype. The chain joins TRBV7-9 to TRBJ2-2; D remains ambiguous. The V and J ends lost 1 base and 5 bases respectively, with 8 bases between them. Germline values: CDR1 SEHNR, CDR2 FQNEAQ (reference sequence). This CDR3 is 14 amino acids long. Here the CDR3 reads CASSLEVRTGELFF. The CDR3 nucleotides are TGTGCCAGCAGCTTAGAGGTCCGTACCGGGGAGCTGTTTTTT.

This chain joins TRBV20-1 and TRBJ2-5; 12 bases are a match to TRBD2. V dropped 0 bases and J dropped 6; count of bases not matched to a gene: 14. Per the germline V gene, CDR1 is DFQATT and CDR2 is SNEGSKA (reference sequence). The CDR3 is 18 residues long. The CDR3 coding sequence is TGCAGTGCTAGAGATCAGGGACTAGCGGGCGCCGGTCGGAAGACCCAGTACTTC. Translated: CSARDQGLAGAGRKTQYF.

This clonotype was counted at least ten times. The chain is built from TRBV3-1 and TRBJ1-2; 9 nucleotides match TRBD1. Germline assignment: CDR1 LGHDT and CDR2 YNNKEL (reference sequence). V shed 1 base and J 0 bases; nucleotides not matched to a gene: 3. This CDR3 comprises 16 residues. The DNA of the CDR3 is TGTGCCAGCAGCCAAGTAGGGACAGGGACTAACTATGGCTACACCTTC. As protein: CASSQVGTGTNYGYTF.

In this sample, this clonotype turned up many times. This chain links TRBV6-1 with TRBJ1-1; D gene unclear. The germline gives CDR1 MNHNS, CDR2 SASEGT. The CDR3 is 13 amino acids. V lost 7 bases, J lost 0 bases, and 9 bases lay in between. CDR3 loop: CASTNTLNTEAFF. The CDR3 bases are TGTGCCAGCACCAACACACTGAACACTGAAGCTTTCTTT.

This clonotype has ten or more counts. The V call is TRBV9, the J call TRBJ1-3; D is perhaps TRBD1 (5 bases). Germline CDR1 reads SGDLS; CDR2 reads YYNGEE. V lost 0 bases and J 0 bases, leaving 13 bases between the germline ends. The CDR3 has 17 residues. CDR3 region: CASSVAHRPDSGNTIYF. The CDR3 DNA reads TGTGCCAGCAGCGTAGCTCACAGGCCTGACTCTGGAAACACCATATATTTT.